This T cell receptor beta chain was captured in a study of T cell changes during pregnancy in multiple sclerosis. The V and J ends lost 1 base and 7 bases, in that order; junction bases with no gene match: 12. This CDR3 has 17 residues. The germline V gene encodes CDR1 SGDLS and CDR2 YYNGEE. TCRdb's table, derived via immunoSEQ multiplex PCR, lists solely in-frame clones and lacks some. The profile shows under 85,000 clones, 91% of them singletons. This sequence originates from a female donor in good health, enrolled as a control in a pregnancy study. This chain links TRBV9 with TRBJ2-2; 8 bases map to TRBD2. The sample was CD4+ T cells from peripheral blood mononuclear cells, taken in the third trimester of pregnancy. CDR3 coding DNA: TGTGCCAGCAGCGTACCCTCGGGGGGGCTGGTCGGCGGGGAGCTGTTTTTT. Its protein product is CASSVPSGGLVGGELFF.